Listed here is a single TCR beta chain. Its antigen is currently unknown. This entry belongs to a study of vaccination and CD4 T cells after COVID-19. On the study more broadly: Convalescent persons amounted to six males plus four females, two of whom were Hispanic. Post-COVID draws came a median approximately 100 days after diagnosis (range 35 to 161). Stimulation of cells relied on overlapping spike peptides derived from SARS-CoV-2, HCoV-NL63, HCoV-OC43 and HCoV-229E.

An Oncomine TCR Beta short-read assay was used to sequence the DNA from cultured CD4+ T cells. TCRdb passed the PCR reads through MiXCR, listing each CDR3 protein once. This sample has over 8,000 distinct CDR3 sequences, with 20% to 25% found just once. Treatment of the sample: roughly 10-day PBMC culture with coronavirus spike peptide pools or control peptides (ViraFEST assay). CDR3 length: 14 amino acids. CDR1 is SNHLY, CDR2 FYNNEI, per germline. V was pared by 7 bases and J by 0 bases, with 10 bases between. The study, taken as a whole, reports: Median SARS-CoV-2-reactive clonotype numbers rose nonsignificantly, about 21 to 38.

The clonotype was recovered from a human donor with COVID-19. Sequenced: cultured CD4+ T cells from blood. This sequence joins TRBV2 and TRBJ2-1; perhaps TRBD2 as D (5 bases). The CDR3 loop is CASNRGVSYNEQFF. The CDR3 DNA sequence: TGTGCCAGCAACCGGGGTGTCTCCTACAATGAGCAGTTCTTC.